This T cell receptor beta chain was identified in a study of blood T cell repertoires in COVID-19. Germline V CDR1 and CDR2: MNHNS, SASEGT. The ends were cut back, 0 bases at V and 6 bases at J, with 14 bases in the middle. The CDR3 is made up of 15 amino acids. Produced via immunoSEQ multiplex PCR; TCRdb's table is partial and in-frame only. The table has some 390,000 clones, about 89% seen once. This clone was recorded many times. What was sequenced was peripheral blood. This TCR was sampled from a woman aged 55 to 70 with COVID-19, enrolled during active disease. The chain joins TRBV6-1 to TRBJ1-2; D uncertain. As DNA, the CDR3 is TGTGCCAGCAGTGAAGCGTTAGCAGTAGGTAATGGCTACACCTTC. Translated: CASSEALAVGNGYTF.